There are a few counts of the clone carrying this T cell receptor beta chain. Its antigen is as yet unknown. The data stem from a study of PD-1 blockade in classical Hodgkin lymphoma. Study-level results: Relapsed/refractory patients reportedly had lower baseline diversity than newly diagnosed patients. The study found complete responders had baseline diversity similar to newly diagnosed patients. CD8+ TCR diversity did not rise significantly by C4D1, unlike CD4+.

Sample time point: cycle 4 day 1 (C4D1), after more than 5 weeks of nivolumab. Patients all relapsed after autologous stem cell transplantation, and there was variation in brentuximab vedotin exposure. Profiling relied on immunoSEQ multiplex PCR, and the TCRdb table lists in-frame clones only, not all of them. Here the sample spans about 9,000 clones, about 87% being singletons. This sample comprised peripheral blood mononuclear cells (PBMCs), obtained before the fourth cycle of nivolumab. This clonotype originated in a human donor with classical Hodgkin lymphoma.

The CDR3 DNA reads as TGTGCCAGCAGCTCCCCACACCCGGGACAAGGAAACACCATATATTTT. It specifies CASSSPHPGQGNTIYF. This chain uses TRBV11-2 with TRBJ1-3; the D gene is possibly TRBD1 (6 bases). Trimming took 4 bases from V and 4 from J, leaving 17 bases between them. Germline CDR1 reads SGHAT; CDR2 reads FQNNGV. This CDR3 region has 16 residues.